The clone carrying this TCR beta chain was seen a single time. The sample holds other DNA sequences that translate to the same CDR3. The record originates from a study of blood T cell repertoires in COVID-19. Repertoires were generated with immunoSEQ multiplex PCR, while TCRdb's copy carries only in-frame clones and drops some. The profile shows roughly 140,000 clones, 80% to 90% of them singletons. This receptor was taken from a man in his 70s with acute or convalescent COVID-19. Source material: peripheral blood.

CDR3 in DNA: TGTGCCAGTAGTATTGAGCGCTCTGGGGCCAACGTCCTGACTTTC. It is translated as CASSIERSGANVLTF. V is TRBV19 and J is TRBJ2-6; D is undetermined. Between the trimmed V and J ends, which lost 3 bases and 0 bases, there was a span of 6 bases. This CDR3 region has 15 residues. CDR1 and CDR2 (germline): LNHDA, SQIVND (reference sequence).